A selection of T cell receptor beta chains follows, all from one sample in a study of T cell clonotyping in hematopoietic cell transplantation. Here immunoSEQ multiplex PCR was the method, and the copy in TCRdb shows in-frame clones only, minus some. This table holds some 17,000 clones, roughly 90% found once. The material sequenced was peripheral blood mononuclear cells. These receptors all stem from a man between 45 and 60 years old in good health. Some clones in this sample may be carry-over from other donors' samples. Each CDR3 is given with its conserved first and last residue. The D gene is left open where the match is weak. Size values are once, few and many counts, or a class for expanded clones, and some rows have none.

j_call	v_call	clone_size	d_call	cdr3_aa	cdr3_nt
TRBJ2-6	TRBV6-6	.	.	CASSYFGSGANVLTF	TGTGCCAGCAGTTACTTTGGGTCTGGGGCCAACGTCCTGACTTTC
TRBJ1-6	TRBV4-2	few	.	CASSQARQVALYF	TGTGCCAGCAGCCAAGCCCGGCAGGTCGCCCTCTACTTT
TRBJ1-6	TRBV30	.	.	CAWRGPSGSPLHF	TGTGCCTGGAGGGGACCCTCGGGTTCACCCCTCCACTTT
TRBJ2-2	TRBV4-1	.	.	CASSHKNGNIYTGELFF	TGCGCCAGCAGCCACAAGAACGGGAATATTTACACCGGGGAGCTGTTTTTT
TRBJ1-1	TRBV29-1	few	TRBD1	CSVSGGATEAFF	TGCAGCGTTTCAGGGGGCGCGACTGAAGCTTTCTTT
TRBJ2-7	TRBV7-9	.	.	CASTRGPYYEQYF	TGTGCCAGCACCCGAGGGCCATACTACGAGCAGTACTTC
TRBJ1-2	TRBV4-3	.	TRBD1	CASSQARGLGYTF	TGCGCCAGCAGCCAAGCCAGGGGGCTCGGCTACACCTTC
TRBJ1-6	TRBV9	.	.	CASSVAVNNSPLHF	TGTGCCAGCAGCGTAGCAGTAAATAATTCACCCCTCCACTTT
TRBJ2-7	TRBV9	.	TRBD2	CASSVSGNSYEQYF	TGTGCCAGCAGCGTAAGCGGGAACTCCTACGAGCAGTACTTC
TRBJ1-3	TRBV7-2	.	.	CASSPLGRWTSGNTIYF	TGTGCCAGCAGTCCCCTGGGCAGGTGGACCTCTGGAAACACCATATATTTT
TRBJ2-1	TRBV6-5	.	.	CASSYGGADHEQFF	TGTGCCAGCAGTTACGGGGGGGCAGACCATGAGCAGTTCTTC
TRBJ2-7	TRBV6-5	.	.	CASSYSLRLPNEQYF	TGTGCCAGCAGTTACTCGCTCCGACTCCCTAACGAGCAGTACTTC
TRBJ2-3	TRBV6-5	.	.	CASKGPTDTQYF	TGTGCCAGCAAAGGGCCTACAGATACGCAGTATTTT
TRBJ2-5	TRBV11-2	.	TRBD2	CASSLNPGLRETQYF	TGTGCCAGCAGCCTAAACCCGGGACTACGGGAGACCCAGTACTTC